The present TCR beta chain was sequenced within a study of shared clonotypes between healthy human individuals. CDR1 and CDR2 from the germline V gene are SGHRS and YFSETQ. V was pared by 2 bases and J by 4 bases, with 3 bases of the junction left unmatched. CDR3 length equals 14 residues. The protocol was immunoSEQ multiplex PCR, while the TCRdb copy is restricted to in-frame clones and leaves out a portion. The sample holds millions of clones, around 94% seen once. Sequencing used naive CD4+ T cells sorted from blood. Subset: CD45RA+ positively selected. The chain links TRBV5-1 to TRBJ2-1; 7 nucleotides match TRBD2. The origin of this receptor is a man aged 18 to 35 in good health. CDR3 in amino acids: CASSFTSAYNEQFF. CDR3 nucleotides: TGCGCCAGCAGCTTTACTAGCGCTTACAATGAGCAGTTCTTC.